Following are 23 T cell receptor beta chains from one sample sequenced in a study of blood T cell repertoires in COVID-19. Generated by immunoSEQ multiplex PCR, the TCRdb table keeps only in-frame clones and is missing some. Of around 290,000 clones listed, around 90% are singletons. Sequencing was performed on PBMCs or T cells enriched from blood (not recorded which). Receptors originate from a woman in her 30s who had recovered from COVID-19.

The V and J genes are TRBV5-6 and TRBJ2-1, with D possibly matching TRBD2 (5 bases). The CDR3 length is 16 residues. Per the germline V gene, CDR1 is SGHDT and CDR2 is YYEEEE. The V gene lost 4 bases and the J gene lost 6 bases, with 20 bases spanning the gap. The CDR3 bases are TGTGCCAGCAGCCGTATTAGCGCCCACTTCCTCAATGAGCAGTTCTTC. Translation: CASSRISAHFLNEQFF.

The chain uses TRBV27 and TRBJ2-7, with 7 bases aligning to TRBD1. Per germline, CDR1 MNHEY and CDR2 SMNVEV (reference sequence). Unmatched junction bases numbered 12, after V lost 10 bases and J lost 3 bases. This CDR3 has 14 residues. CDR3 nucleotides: TGTGCCACCCCAAGGGGTAGGGGGCTCTACGAGCAGTACTTC. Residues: CATPRGRGLYEQYF.

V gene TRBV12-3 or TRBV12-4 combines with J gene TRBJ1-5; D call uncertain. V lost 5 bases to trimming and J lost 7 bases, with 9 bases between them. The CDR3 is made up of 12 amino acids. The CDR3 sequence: CASSAQEQPQHF. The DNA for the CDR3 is TGTGCCAGCAGTGCCCAGGAACAGCCCCAGCATTTT.

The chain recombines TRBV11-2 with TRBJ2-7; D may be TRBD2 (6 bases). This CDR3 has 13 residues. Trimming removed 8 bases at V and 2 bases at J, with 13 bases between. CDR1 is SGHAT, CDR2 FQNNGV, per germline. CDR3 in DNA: TGTGCCAGCTCCCGGGGGAACACCTACGAGCAGTACTTC. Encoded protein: CASSRGNTYEQYF.

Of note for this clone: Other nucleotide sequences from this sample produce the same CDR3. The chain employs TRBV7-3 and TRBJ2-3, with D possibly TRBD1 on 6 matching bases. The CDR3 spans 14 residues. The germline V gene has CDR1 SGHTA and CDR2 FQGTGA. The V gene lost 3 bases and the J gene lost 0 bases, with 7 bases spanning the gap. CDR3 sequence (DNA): TGTGCCAGCAGCTTGGGACAAAGCACAGATACGCAGTATTTT. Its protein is CASSLGQSTDTQYF. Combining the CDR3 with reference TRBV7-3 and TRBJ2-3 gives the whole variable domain GAGVSQTPSNKVTEKGKYVELRCDPISGHTALYWYRQSLGQGPEFLIYFQGTGAADDSGLPNDRFFAVRPEGSVSTLKIQRTERGDSAVYLCASSLGQSTDTQYFGPGTRLTVL.

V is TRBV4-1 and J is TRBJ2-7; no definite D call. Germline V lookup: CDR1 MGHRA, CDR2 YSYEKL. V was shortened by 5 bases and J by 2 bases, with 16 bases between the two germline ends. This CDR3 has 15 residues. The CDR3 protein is CASSSDIRSPYEQYF. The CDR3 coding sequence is TGCGCCAGCAGCAGTGACATCCGAAGCCCCTACGAGCAGTACTTC.

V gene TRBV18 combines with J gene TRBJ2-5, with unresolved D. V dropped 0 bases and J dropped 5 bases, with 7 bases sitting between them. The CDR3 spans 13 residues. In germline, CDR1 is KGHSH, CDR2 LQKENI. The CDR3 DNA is TGTGCCAGCTCACCACCGATCGGGGAGACCCAGTACTTC. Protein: CASSPPIGETQYF.

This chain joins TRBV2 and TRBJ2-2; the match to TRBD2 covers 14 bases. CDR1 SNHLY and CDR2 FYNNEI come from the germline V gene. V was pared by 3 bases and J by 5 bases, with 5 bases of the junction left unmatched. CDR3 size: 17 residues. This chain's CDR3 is CASSEGLAGVRTGELFF. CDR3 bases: TGTGCCAGCAGTGAGGGACTAGCGGGAGTTAGGACCGGGGAGCTGTTTTTT.

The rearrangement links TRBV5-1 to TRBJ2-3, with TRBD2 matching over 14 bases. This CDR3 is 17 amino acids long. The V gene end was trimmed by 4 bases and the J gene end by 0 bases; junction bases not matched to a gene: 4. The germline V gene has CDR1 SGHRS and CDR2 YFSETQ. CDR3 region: CASSQGLAGASTDTQYF. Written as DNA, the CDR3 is TGCGCCAGCAGCCAGGGACTAGCGGGGGCTAGCACAGATACGCAGTATTTT.

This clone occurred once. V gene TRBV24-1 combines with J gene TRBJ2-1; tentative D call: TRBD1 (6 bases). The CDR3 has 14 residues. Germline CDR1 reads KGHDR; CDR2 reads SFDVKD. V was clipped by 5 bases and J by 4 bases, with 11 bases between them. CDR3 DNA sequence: TGTGCCACCAGTGTCGGGCAGGGGTACAATGAGCAGTTCTTC. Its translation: CATSVGQGYNEQFF.

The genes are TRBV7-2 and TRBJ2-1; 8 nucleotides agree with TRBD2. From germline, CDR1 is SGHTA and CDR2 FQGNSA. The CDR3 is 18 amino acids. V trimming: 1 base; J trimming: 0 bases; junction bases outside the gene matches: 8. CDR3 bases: TGTGCCAGCAGCTTAGTGAGTGGAGCGGGAGTCTCCTACAATGAGCAGTTCTTC. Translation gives CASSLVSGAGVSYNEQFF.

The CDR3 loop reads CASSLASRLTDTQYF. Written as DNA, the CDR3 is TGTGCCAGCAGCTTGGCTAGTCGATTAACAGATACGCAGTATTTT. The V call is TRBV7-6, the J call TRBJ2-3; no clear D gene. The V and J ends lost 3 bases and 3 bases respectively, with 13 bases between them. From germline, CDR1 is SGHVS and CDR2 FNYEAQ. This CDR3 is 15 amino acids long.

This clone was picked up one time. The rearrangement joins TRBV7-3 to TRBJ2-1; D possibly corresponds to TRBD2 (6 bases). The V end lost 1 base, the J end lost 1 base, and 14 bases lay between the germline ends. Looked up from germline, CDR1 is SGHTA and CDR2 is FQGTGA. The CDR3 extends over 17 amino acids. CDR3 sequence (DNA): TGTGCCAGCAGCTTAAGGCAAGCTAGCGATTCCTACAATGAGCAGTTCTTC. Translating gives CASSLRQASDSYNEQFF.

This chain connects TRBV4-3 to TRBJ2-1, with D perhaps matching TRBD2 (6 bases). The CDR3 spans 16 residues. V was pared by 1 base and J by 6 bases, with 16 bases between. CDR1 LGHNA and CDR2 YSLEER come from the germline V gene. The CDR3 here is CASSQVAAGFGNEQFF. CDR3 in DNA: TGCGCCAGCAGCCAAGTTGCAGCGGGCTTTGGCAATGAGCAGTTCTTC.

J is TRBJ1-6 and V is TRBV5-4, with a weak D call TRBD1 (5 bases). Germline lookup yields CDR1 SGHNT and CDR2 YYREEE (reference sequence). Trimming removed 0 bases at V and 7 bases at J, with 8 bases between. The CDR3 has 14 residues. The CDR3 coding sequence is TGTGCCAGCAGCTTGGAAGGGGTAAATTCACCCCTCCACTTT. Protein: CASSLEGVNSPLHF. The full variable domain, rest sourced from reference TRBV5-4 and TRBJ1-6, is ETGVTQSPTHLIKTRGQQVTLRCSSQSGHNTVSWYQQALGQGPQFIFQYYREEENGRGNFPPRFSGLQFPNYSSELNVNALELDDSALYLCASSLEGVNSPLHFGNGTRLTVT.

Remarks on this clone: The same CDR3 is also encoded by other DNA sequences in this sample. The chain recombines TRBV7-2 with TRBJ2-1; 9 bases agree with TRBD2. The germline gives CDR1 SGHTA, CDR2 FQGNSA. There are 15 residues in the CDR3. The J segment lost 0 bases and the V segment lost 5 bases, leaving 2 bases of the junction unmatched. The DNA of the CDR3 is TGTGCCAGCAGCCAGACTAGCGGCTCCTACAATGAGCAGTTCTTC. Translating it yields CASSQTSGSYNEQFF. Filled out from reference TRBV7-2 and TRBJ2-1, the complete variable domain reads GAGVSQSPSNKVTEKGKDVELRCDPISGHTALYWYRQSLGQGLEFLIYFQGNSAPDKSGLPSDRFSAERTGGSVSTLTIQRTQQEDSAVYLCASSQTSGSYNEQFFGPGTRLTVL.

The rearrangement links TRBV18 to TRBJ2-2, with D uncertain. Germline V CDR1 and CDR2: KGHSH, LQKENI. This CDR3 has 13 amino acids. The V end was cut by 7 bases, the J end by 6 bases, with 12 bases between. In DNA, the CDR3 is TGTGCCAGCTTCACCATACAGTCCGGGGAGCTGTTTTTT. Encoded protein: CASFTIQSGELFF. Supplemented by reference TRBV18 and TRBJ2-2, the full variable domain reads NAGVMQNPRHLVRRRGQEARLRCSPMKGHSHVYWYRQLPEEGLKFMVYLQKENIIDESGMPKERFSAEFPKEGPSILRIQQVVRGDSAAYFCASFTIQSGELFFGEGSRLTVL.

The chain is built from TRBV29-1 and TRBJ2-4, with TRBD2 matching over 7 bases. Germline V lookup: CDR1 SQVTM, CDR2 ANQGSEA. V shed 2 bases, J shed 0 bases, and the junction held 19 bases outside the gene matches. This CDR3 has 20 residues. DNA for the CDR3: TGCAGCGTTGAAATAGGAGTTCGGCGGGAGCCCTTCCTAGCCAAAAACATTCAGTACTTC. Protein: CSVEIGVRREPFLAKNIQYF.

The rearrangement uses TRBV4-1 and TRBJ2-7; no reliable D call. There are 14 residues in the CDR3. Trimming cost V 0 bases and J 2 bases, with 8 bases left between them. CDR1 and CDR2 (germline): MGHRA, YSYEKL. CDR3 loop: CASSQDLGAYEQYF. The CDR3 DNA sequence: TGCGCCAGCAGCCAAGATCTAGGCGCCTACGAGCAGTACTTC.

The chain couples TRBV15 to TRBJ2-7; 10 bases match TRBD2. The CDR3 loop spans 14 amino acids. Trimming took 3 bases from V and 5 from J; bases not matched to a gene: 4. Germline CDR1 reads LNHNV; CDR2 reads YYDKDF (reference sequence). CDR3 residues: CATSSSGRSDEQYF. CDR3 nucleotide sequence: TGTGCCACCAGCAGTAGCGGGAGGTCTGACGAGCAGTACTTC.

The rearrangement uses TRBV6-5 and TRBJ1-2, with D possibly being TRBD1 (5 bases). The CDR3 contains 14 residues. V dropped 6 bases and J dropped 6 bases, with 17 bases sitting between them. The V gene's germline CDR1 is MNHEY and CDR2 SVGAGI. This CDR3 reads CASSPGTTRDGYTF. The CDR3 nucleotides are TGTGCCAGCAGCCCCGGGACTACGAGGGATGGCTACACCTTC.

The CDR3 is CASRANRGEQFF. DNA of the CDR3: TGTGCCAGCAGAGCTAACCGGGGTGAGCAGTTCTTC. V usage is TRBV5-6 and J usage is TRBJ2-1, with a tentative D call TRBD2 (5 bases). Trimming cost V 5 bases and J 9 bases, with 12 bases left between them. The CDR3 sequence is 12 residues long. Germline CDR1 and CDR2: SGHDT and YYEEEE. Full variable domain (remainder filled in from reference TRBV5-6 and TRBJ2-1): DAGVTQSPTHLIKTRGQQVTLRCSPKSGHDTVSWYQQALGQGPQFIFQYYEEEERQRGNFPDRFSGHQFPNYSSELNVNALLLGDSALYLCASRANRGEQFFGPGTRLTVL.

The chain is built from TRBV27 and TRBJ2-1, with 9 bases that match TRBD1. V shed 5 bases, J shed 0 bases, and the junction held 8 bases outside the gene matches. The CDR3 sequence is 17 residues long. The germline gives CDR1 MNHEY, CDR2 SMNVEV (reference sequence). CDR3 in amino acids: CASSPGTGRGSYNEQFF. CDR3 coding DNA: TGTGCCAGCAGTCCGGGGACAGGGAGGGGCTCCTACAATGAGCAGTTCTTC.